This TCR beta chain derives from a study of cytomegalovirus exposure and HLA in healthy donors. General study results and limits: In vitro testing confirmed a few CMV-associated chains as specific for CMV antigens.

Libraries were prepared by immunoSEQ multiplex PCR; TCRdb keeps only in-frame clonotypes and omits some of them. The sample yields roughly 150,000 clones, around 85% seen once. Worth noting for this clone: Its antigen is undetermined.

CDR3 size: 15 residues. V dropped 3 bases and J dropped 2 bases, with 13 bases sitting between them. From germline, CDR1 is LNHDA and CDR2 SQIVND (reference sequence). The chain joins TRBV19 to TRBJ1-2; tentatively, D is TRBD1 (5 bases). The sample taken for sequencing was PBMCs. This clonotype originated in a man aged 30 to 45 in good health and CMV-seropositive. CDR3 loop: CASSIQRTTNYGYTF. CDR3 DNA sequence: TGTGCCAGTAGTATTCAAAGGACAACCAACTATGGCTACACCTTC.